This paragraph reports one T cell receptor beta chain. This sample is part of a study of long-term antiretroviral therapy in people with HIV. Study at large: Earliest sampling preceded the 2015 immediate-ART recommendation by about a decade.

HIV-positive participants all received treatment in the United States. The germline V and J ends were trimmed by 6 bases and 2 bases, with 11 bases remaining between them. This CDR3 spans 14 amino acids. CDR1 and CDR2 from the germline V gene are ENHRY and SYGVKD. The libraries were made with immunoSEQ v3.0 at survey level. Researchers set sequencing to target about 40,000-55,000 T-cell genomes per sample. Repertoires were generated with immunoSEQ multiplex PCR, while TCRdb's copy carries only in-frame clones and drops some. The data contain over 15,000 clones, approximately 81% of them singletons. The sequenced sample was unsorted PBMCs, obtained 0.5 years after starting antiretroviral therapy. V gene TRBV10-3 combines with J gene TRBJ1-5, with D unclear. The source is a woman aged 40 to 50 with HIV. In DNA, the CDR3 is TGTGCCATCAGCGACGCAATGGGCAATCAGCCCCAGCATTTT. This sequence encodes CAISDAMGNQPQHF.